This T cell receptor beta chain is from a study of shared clonotypes between healthy human individuals. Notes on the study in general: Sequencing depth was expected to affect clonotype sharing among donors.

The study used approximately 90 million PBMCs per unsorted sample for genomic DNA. The CDR3 consists of 14 residues. Trimming removed 5 bases from V and 3 bases from J, with 14 bases in between. Germline-derived CDR1 and CDR2 are MNHEY and SVGAGI. What was sequenced on ten immunoSEQ deep assay plates was unsorted PBMC DNA. Method: immunoSEQ multiplex PCR; TCRdb's copy keeps in-frame clones and lacks some. The repertoire has 450,000 to 600,000 clones, 70% to 80% of them found once; the top ten carry 10% to 15%. This clone was observed a single time. Antigen specificity is unknown. The chain links TRBV6-5 to TRBJ2-7; D might be TRBD2 (5 bases). Material: PBMCs. This sequence was found in a woman aged 40 to 55 in good health. Some clones in this sample may be carry-over from other donors' samples. As DNA, the CDR3 is TGTGCCAGCAGTGGGATCGGACTGAGCTACGAGCAGTACTTC. Translated, it gives CASSGIGLSYEQYF.